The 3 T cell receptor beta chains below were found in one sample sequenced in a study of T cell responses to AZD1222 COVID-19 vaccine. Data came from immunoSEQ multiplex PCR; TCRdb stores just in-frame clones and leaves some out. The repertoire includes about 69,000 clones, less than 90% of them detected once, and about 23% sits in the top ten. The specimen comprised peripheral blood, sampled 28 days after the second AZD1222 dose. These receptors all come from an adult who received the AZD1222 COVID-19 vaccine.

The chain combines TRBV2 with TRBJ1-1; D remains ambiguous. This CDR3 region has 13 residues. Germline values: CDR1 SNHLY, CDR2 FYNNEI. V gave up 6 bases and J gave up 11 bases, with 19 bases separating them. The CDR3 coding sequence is TGTGCCAGCAGCAAATCACAGCGGCCGGAGGCTTTCTTT. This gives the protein CASSKSQRPEAFF. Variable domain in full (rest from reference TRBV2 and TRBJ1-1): EPEVTQTPSHQVTQMGQEVILRCVPISNHLYFYWYRQILGQKVEFLVSFYNNEISEKSEIFDDQFSVERPDGSNFTLKIRSTKLEDSAMYFCASSKSQRPEAFFGQGTRLTVV.

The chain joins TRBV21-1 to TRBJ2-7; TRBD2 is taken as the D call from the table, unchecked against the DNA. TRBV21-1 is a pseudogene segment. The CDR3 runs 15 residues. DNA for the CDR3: TGTGCCAGCAGCAAAGGTTCTAGCGGGGGCTACGAGCAGTACTTC. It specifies CASSKGSSGGYEQYF.

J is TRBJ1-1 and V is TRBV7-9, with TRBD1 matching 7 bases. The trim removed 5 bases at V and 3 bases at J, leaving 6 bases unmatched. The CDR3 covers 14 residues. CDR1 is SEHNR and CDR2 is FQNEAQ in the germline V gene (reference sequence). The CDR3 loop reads CASSPTGMDTEAFF. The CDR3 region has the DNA TGTGCCAGCAGCCCGACAGGGATGGACACTGAAGCTTTCTTT.